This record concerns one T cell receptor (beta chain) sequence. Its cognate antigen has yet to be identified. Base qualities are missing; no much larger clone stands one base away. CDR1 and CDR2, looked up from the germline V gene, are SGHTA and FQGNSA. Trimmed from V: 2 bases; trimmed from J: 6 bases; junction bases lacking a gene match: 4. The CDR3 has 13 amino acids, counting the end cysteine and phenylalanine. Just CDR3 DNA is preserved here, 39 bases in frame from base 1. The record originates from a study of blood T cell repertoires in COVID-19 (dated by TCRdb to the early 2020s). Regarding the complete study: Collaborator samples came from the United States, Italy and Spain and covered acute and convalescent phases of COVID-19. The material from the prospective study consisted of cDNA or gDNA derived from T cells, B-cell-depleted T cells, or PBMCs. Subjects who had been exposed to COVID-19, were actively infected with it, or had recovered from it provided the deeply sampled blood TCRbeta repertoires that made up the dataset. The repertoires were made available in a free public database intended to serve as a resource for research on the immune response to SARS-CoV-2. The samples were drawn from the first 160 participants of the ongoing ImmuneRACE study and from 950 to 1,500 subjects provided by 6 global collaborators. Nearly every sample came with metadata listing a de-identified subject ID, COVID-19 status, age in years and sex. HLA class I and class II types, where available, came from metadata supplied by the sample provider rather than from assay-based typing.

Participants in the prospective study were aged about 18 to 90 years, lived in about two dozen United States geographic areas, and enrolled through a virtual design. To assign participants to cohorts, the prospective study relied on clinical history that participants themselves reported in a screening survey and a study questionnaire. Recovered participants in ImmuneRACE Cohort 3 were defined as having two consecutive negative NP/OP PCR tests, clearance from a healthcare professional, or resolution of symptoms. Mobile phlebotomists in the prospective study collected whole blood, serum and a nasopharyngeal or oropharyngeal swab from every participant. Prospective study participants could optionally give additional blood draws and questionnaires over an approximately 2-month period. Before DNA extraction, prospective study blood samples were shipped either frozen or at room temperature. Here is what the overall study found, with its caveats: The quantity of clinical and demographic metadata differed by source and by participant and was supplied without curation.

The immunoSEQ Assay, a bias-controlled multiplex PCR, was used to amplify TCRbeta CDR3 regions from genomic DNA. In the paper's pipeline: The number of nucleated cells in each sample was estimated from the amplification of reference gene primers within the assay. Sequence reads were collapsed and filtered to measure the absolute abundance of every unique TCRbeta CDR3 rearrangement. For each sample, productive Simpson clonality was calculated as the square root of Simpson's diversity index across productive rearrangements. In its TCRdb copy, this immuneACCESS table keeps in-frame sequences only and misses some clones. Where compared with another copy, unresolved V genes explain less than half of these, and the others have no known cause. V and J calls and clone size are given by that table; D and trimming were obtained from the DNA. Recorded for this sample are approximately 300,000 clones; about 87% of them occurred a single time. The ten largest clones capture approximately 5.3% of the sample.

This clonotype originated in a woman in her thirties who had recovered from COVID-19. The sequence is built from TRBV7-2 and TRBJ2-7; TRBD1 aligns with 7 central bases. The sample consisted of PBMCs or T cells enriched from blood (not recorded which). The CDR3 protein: CASSLRGPPEQYF. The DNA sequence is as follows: TGTGCCAGCAGCTTAAGGGGGCCCCCCGAGCAGTACTTC.